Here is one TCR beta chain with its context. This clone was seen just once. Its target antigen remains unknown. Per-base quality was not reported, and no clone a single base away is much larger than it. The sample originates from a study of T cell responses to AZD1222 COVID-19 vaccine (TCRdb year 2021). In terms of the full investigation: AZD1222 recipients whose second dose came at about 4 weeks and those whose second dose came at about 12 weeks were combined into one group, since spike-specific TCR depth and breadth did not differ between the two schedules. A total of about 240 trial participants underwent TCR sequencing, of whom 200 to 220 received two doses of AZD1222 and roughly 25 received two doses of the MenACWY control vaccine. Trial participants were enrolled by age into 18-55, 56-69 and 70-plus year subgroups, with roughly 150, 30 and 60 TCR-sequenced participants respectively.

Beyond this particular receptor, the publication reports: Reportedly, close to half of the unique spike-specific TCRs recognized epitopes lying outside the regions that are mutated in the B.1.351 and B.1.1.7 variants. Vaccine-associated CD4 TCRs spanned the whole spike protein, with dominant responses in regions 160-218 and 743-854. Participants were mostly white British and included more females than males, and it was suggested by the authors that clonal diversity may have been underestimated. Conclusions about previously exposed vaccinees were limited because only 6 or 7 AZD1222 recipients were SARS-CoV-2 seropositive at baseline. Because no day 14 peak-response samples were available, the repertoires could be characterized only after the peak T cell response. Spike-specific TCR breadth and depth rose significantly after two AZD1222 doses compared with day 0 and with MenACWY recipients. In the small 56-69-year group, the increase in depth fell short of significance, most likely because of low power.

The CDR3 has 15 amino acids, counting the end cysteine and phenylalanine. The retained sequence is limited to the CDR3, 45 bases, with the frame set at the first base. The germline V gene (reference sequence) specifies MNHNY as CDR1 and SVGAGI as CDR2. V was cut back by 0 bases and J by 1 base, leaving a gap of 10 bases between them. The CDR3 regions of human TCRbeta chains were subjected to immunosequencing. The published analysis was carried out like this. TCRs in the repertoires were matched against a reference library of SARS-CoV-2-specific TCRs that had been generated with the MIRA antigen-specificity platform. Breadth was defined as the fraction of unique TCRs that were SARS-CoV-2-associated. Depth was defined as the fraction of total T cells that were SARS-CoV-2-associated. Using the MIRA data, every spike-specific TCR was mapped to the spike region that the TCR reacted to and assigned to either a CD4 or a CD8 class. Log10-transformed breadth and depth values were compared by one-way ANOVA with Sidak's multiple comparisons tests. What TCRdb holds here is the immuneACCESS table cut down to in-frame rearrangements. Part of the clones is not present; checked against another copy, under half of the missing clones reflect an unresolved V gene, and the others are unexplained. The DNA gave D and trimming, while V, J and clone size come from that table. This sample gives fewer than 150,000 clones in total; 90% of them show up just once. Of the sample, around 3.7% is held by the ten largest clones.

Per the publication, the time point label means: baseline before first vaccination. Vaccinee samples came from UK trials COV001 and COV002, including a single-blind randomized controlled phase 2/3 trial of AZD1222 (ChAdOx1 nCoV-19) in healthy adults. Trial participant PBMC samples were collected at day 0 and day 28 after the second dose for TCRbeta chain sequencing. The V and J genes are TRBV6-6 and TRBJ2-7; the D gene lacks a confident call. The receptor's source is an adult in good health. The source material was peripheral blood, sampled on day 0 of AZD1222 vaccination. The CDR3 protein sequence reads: CASSYSNQVSYEQYF. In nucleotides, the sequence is TGTGCCAGCAGTTACTCGAACCAGGTATCCTACGAGCAGTACTTC.